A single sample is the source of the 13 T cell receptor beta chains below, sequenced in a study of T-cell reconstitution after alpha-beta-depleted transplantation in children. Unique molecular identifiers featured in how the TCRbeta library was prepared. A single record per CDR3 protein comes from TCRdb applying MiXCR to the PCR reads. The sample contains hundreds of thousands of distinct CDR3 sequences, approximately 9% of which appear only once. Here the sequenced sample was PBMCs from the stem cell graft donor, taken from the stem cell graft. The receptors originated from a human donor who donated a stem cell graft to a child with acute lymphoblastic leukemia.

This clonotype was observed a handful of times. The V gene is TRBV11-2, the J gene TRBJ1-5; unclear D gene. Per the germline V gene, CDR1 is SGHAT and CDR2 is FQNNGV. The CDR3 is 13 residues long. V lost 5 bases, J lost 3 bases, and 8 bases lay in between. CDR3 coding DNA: TGTGCCAGCAGCCGAAACGTCAATCAGCCCCAGCATTTT. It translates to CASSRNVNQPQHF.

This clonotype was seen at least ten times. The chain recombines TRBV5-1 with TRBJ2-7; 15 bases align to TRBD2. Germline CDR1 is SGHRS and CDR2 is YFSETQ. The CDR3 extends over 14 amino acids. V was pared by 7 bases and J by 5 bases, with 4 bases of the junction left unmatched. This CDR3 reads CASGGLAGGHEQYF. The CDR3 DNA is TGCGCCAGCGGAGGACTAGCGGGGGGGCACGAGCAGTACTTC.

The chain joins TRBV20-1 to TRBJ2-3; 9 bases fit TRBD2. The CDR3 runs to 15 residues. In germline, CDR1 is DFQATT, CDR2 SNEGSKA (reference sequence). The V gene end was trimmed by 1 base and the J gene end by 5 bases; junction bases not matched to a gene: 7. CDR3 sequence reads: CSARVASGVGDTQYF. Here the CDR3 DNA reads TGCAGTGCTAGAGTGGCTAGCGGGGTTGGAGATACGCAGTATTTT.

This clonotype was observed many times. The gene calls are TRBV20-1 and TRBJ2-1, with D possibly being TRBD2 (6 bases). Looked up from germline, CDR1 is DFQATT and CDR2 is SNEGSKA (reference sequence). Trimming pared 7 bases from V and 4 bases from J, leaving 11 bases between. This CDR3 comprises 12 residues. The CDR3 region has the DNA TGCAGTGGACTAGAGTCGTACAATGAGCAGTTCTTC. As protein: CSGLESYNEQFF.

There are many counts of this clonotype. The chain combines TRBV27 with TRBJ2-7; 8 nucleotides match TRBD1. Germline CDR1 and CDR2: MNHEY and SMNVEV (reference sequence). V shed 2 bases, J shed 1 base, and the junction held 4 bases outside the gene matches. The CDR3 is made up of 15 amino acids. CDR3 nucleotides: TGTGCCAGCAGTTTACAGGGGGCTGGGTCCTACGAGCAGTACTTC. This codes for CASSLQGAGSYEQYF.

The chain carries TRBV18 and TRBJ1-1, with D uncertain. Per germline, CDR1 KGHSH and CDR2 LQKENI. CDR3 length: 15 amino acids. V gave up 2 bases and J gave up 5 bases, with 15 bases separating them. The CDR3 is CASSPISGGGTEAFF. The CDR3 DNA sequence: TGTGCCAGCTCACCAATCTCAGGAGGAGGAACTGAAGCTTTCTTT.

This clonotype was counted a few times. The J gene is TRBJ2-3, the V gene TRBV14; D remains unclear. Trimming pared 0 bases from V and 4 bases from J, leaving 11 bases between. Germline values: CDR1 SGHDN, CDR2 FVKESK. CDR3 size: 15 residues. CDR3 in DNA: TGTGCCAGCAGCCAAGATCTGCATTTTGCAGATACGCAGTATTTT. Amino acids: CASSQDLHFADTQYF.

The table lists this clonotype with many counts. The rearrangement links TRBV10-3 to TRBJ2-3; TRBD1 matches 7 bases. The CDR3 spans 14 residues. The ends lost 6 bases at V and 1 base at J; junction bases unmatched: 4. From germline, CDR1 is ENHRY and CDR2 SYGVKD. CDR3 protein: CAIRNGQGTDTQYF. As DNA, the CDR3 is TGTGCCATCAGGAATGGACAGGGCACAGATACGCAGTATTTT.

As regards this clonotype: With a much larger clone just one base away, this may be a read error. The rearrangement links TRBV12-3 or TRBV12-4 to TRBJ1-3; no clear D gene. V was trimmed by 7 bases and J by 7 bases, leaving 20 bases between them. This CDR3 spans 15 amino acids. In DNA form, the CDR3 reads TGTGCCAGCAATAAACTGGGTTTGCAAGGTAACACCATATATTTT. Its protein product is CASNKLGLQGNTIYF.

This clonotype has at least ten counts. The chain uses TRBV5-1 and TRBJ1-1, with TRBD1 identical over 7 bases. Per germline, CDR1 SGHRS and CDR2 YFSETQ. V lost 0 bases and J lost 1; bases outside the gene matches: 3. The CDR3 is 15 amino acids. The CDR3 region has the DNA TGCGCCAGCAGCTTGGTCGGGACAGCGAACACTGAAGCTTTCTTT. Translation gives CASSLVGTANTEAFF. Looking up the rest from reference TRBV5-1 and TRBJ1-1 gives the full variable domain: KAGVTQTPRYLIKTRGQQVTLSCSPISGHRSVSWYQQTPGQGLQFLFEYFSETQRNKGNFPGRFSGRQFSNSRSEMNVSTLELGDSALYLCASSLVGTANTEAFFGQGTRLTVV.

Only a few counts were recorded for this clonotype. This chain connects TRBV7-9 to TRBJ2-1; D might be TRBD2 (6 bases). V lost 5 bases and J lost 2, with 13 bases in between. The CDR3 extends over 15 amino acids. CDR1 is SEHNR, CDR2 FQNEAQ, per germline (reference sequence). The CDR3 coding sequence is TGTGCCAGCAGCCCCCGGCGGGGACCCTACAATGAGCAGTTCTTC. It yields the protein CASSPRRGPYNEQFF.

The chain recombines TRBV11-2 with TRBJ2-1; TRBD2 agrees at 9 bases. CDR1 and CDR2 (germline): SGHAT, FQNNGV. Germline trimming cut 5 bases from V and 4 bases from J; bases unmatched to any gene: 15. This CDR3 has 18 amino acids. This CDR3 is CASSPHGGGATKYNEQFF. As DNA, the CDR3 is TGTGCCAGCAGCCCACACGGCGGGGGGGCAACCAAATACAATGAGCAGTTCTTC.

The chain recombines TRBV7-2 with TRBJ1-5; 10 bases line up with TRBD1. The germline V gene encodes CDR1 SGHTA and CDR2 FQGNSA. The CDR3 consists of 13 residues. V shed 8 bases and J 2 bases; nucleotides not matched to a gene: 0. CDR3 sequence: CASGTGGNQPQHF. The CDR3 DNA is TGTGCCAGCGGGACAGGGGGCAATCAGCCCCAGCATTTT.